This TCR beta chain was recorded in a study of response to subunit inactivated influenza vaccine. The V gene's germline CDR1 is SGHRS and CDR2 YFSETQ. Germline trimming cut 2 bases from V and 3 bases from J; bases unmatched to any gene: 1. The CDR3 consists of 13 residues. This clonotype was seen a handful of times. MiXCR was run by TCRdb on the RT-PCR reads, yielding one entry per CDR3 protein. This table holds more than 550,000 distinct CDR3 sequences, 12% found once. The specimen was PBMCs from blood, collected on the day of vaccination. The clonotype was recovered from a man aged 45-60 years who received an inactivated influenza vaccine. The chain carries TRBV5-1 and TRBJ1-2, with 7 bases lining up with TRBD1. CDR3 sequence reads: CASSFQGDYGYTF. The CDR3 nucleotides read TGCGCCAGCAGCTTCCAGGGGGACTATGGCTACACCTTC.